These 27 T cell receptor beta chains originate from one sample sequenced in a study of CD8 T cells in Susac syndrome (dated by TCRdb to between 2019 and 2020). The library relied on the immunoSEQ multiplex PCR assay. RNA was extracted with the RNeasy kit and roughly 0.45 to 1 ug was reverse transcribed using random hexamers. TCRdb took the public reads, trimmed them with fastp at Q25, ran MiXCR for clone calling and kept in-frame beta chains. One record per CDR3 amino acid sequence lists the most common genes and DNA. Present in this sample are approximately 150,000 distinct CDR3 sequences, 93% of which were seen just once. The ten top clones hold more than 0.11% of the sample. Material for sequencing was CD4+ T cells from PBMCs. These receptors originate from a human donor in good health.

The V call is TRBV3-1, the J call TRBJ2-7; no clear D. Germline loops: CDR1 LGHDT, CDR2 YNNKEL (reference sequence). The V end was cut by 3 bases, the J end by 3 bases, with 9 bases between. This CDR3 has 13 residues. CDR3: CASSHRASYEQYF. The CDR3 region has the DNA TGTGCCAGCAGCCACAGAGCTAGCTACGAGCAGTACTTC.

The V call is TRBV19, the J call TRBJ1-5; 9 nucleotides line up with TRBD1. V trimming: 8 bases; J trimming: 7 bases; junction bases outside the gene matches: 12. Per germline, CDR1 LNHDA and CDR2 SQIVND (reference sequence). CDR3 length equals 15 residues. The CDR3 loop is CASRPSRQGEQPQHF. The CDR3 bases are TGTGCCAGTCGCCCCTCTCGACAGGGGGAACAGCCCCAGCATTTT. Filled out from reference TRBV19 and TRBJ1-5, the complete variable domain reads DGGITQSPKYLFRKEGQNVTLSCEQNLNHDAMYWYRQDPGQGLRLIYYSQIVNDFQKGDIAEGYSVSREKKESFPLTVTSAQKNPTAFYLCASRPSRQGEQPQHFGDGTRLSIL.

The chain is built from TRBV6-1 and TRBJ1-1, with D perhaps matching TRBD1 (6 bases). The CDR3 is made up of 12 amino acids. V lost 6 bases, J lost 11 bases, and 16 bases lay in between. CDR1 and CDR2 from the germline V gene are MNHNS and SASEGT. Here the CDR3 DNA reads TGTGCCAGCAGGATGGGGGCCCTGGGGGCTTTCTTT. Translating gives CASRMGALGAFF.

The chain employs TRBV20-1 and TRBJ2-5; D possibly corresponds to TRBD1 (6 bases). In germline, CDR1 is DFQATT, CDR2 SNEGSKA (reference sequence). The CDR3 has 14 amino acids. The V end was cut by 6 bases, the J end by 3 bases, with 17 bases between. CDR3 sequence: CSALEDSVKETQYF. DNA of the CDR3: TGCAGTGCCCTGGAGGACAGCGTGAAAGAGACCCAGTACTTC.

In DNA form, the CDR3 reads TGTGCCAGCAGCTTGGTTCGAGCGGGGGTGAGAGGGGCCAACGTCCTGACTTTC. Encoded protein: CASSLVRAGVRGANVLTF. The V call is TRBV5-6, the J call TRBJ2-6; 8 nucleotides agree with TRBD2. V trimming: 0 bases; J trimming: 4 bases; junction bases outside the gene matches: 9. In germline, CDR1 is SGHDT, CDR2 YYEEEE. The CDR3 length is 18 residues.

J is TRBJ2-7 and V is TRBV28, with D hard to call. The CDR3 has 12 residues. V was cut by 6 bases and J by 4 bases, with 10 bases left in between. CDR1 is MDHEN and CDR2 is SYDVKM in the germline V gene. CDR3 loop: CASRPHQYEQYF. In nucleotides, the CDR3 is TGTGCCAGCAGACCCCACCAATACGAGCAGTACTTC.

The V call is TRBV5-1, the J call TRBJ2-5; 12 bases line up with TRBD1. This CDR3 is built from 16 residues. CDR1 SGHRS and CDR2 YFSETQ come from the germline V gene. V shed 4 bases and J 1 base; nucleotides not matched to a gene: 5. CDR3 sequence (DNA): TGCGCCAGCAGCCCGGGGACAGGGGGCTTCCAAGAGACCCAGTACTTC. Amino acid sequence: CASSPGTGGFQETQYF.

The J gene is TRBJ1-2, the V gene TRBV3-1, with D perhaps matching TRBD1 (5 bases). V was clipped by 1 base and J by 7 bases, with 13 bases between them. CDR3 length: 14 amino acids. Germline CDR1 reads LGHDT; CDR2 reads YNNKEL (reference sequence). The CDR3 sequence: CASSQGQGGSGYTF. Written as DNA, the CDR3 is TGTGCCAGCAGCCAAGGGCAGGGAGGATCTGGCTACACCTTC.

V usage is TRBV11-2 and J usage is TRBJ2-5; D unclear. The CDR3 extends over 14 amino acids. In germline, CDR1 is SGHAT, CDR2 FQNNGV. V lost 1 base to trimming and J lost 8 bases, with 14 bases between them. In DNA form, the CDR3 reads TGTGCCAGCAGCTTAGCCCTAGTCCGAGAAACCCAGTACTTC. Residues: CASSLALVRETQYF. The variable domain in full, completed from reference TRBV11-2 and TRBJ2-5, reads EAGVAQSPRYKIIEKRQSVAFWCNPISGHATLYWYQQILGQGPKLLIQFQNNGVVDDSQLPKDRFSAERLKGVDSTLKIQPAKLEDSAVYLCASSLALVRETQYFGPGTRLLVL.

The gene calls are TRBV5-1 and TRBJ2-3; D tentatively reads TRBD1 or TRBD2 (5 bases each). CDR1 is SGHRS and CDR2 is YFSETQ in the germline V gene. The CDR3 loop spans 14 amino acids. V was shortened by 4 bases and J by 6 bases, with 15 bases between the two germline ends. The CDR3 DNA reads as TGCGCCAGCAGCGTAGCTCGGGGCGCCGATACGCAGTATTTT. It specifies CASSVARGADTQYF.

This chain connects TRBV7-8 to TRBJ2-2, with 8 bases lining up with TRBD1. The CDR3 contains 15 residues. After removal of 2 bases from V and 6 bases from J, the junction contained 5 bases not matched to a gene. The germline gives CDR1 SGHVS, CDR2 FQNEAQ. The CDR3 DNA reads TGTGCCAGCAGCTTACGGACAGGGAAATCCGGGGAGCTGTTTTTT. The encoded protein is CASSLRTGKSGELFF.

J is TRBJ2-7 and V is TRBV7-7; possibly TRBD2 for D (6 bases). V was trimmed by 5 bases and J by 0 bases, leaving 14 bases between them. This CDR3 has 15 amino acids. The V gene's germline CDR1 is SSHAT and CDR2 FNYEAQ (reference sequence). The CDR3 nucleotides read TGTGCCAGCAGCCCCGGGACTTACAGCTCCTACGAGCAGTACTTC. It specifies CASSPGTYSSYEQYF.

This chain connects TRBV29-1 to TRBJ2-2; weak D call: TRBD1 (6 bases). V lost 4 bases and J 4 bases, leaving 10 bases between the germline ends. The germline gives CDR1 SQVTM, CDR2 ANQGSEA. This CDR3 region has 13 residues. The CDR3 DNA is TGCAGCGTTGCAGGACAGACCACCGGGGAGCTGTTTTTT. Translated: CSVAGQTTGELFF.

The rearrangement uses TRBV5-4 and TRBJ2-7, with TRBD1 matching 9 bases. V lost 4 bases and J lost 2; bases outside the gene matches: 4. The CDR3 is 14 amino acids. Germline loops: CDR1 SGHNT, CDR2 YYREEE (reference sequence). The CDR3 sequence: CASSTRDRAYEQYF. As DNA, the CDR3 is TGTGCCAGCAGCACCAGGGACAGGGCCTACGAGCAGTACTTC.

V and J are TRBV6-1 and TRBJ2-5; the D gene is possibly TRBD1 (5 bases). The V and J ends lost 4 bases and 3 bases respectively, with 27 bases between them. CDR3 length: 19 amino acids. The germline gives CDR1 MNHNS, CDR2 SASEGT. DNA of the CDR3: TGTGCCAGCAGTGTAATTGGGTTGAGACAGTTAGGATATGAAGAGACCCAGTACTTC. Residues: CASSVIGLRQLGYEETQYF.

The chain has TRBV5-4 and TRBJ2-7, with D unresolved. V lost 0 bases, J lost 5 bases, and 15 bases lay in between. Germline CDR1 and CDR2: SGHNT and YYREEE (reference sequence). This CDR3 spans 15 amino acids. The CDR3 nucleotides are TGTGCCAGCAGCTTGGTCACGGGCGACCGAGACGAGCAGTACTTC. This codes for CASSLVTGDRDEQYF.

This chain connects TRBV4-2 to TRBJ1-2; no definite D call. Germline loops: CDR1 LGHNA, CDR2 YNFKEQ. CDR3 length: 15 residues. The V and J ends lost 0 bases and 0 bases respectively, with 8 bases between them. CDR3 sequence reads: CASSQDGRTNYGYTF. The CDR3 nucleotides are TGTGCCAGCAGCCAAGATGGGCGGACTAACTATGGCTACACCTTC.

A single count supports this clonotype. V is TRBV20-1 and J is TRBJ2-7, with D unresolved. The CDR3 totals 14 residues. In germline, CDR1 is DFQATT, CDR2 SNEGSKA (reference sequence). Trimming stripped 6 bases from V and 2 bases from J, with 17 bases between. The CDR3 DNA is TGCAGTGCCACCTTCCCGGGTCGGACCTACGAGCAGTACTTC. It specifies CSATFPGRTYEQYF.

The gene calls are TRBV19 and TRBJ1-1; possible D gene TRBD1, 5 bases. V was trimmed by 10 bases and J by 0 bases, leaving 18 bases between them. Germline loops: CDR1 LNHDA, CDR2 SQIVND (reference sequence). The CDR3 runs 15 residues. CDR3 nucleotide sequence: TGTGCCACCAAAAAAGACAGCCCCATGAACACTGAAGCTTTCTTT. Translation gives CATKKDSPMNTEAFF.

The chain carries TRBV19 and TRBJ2-2, with D tentatively TRBD1 (6 bases). Germline V lookup: CDR1 LNHDA, CDR2 SQIVND (reference sequence). The CDR3 has 15 amino acids. The germline V and J ends were trimmed by 9 bases and 5 bases, with 19 bases remaining between them. The CDR3, as DNA: TGTGCCAGCGCCCTACAGGGTTTTGGGACCGGGGAGCTGTTTTTT. Its protein is CASALQGFGTGELFF.

The gene calls are TRBV5-4 and TRBJ2-3; D remains ambiguous. Trimming left V 1 base short and J 3 bases short, with 12 bases between. CDR3 length: 15 residues. Per the germline V gene, CDR1 is SGHNT and CDR2 is YYREEE (reference sequence). The DNA for the CDR3 is TGTGCCAGCAGCTTGAACGGAGCCGGGACAGATACGCAGTATTTT. Translated: CASSLNGAGTDTQYF.

This chain joins TRBV20-1 and TRBJ1-2, with D unresolved. The CDR3 loop spans 10 amino acids. The germline V gene encodes CDR1 DFQATT and CDR2 SNEGSKA (reference sequence). V lost 8 bases and J lost 8, with 12 bases in between. The CDR3 sequence is CSTETGGYTF. CDR3 nucleotide sequence: TGCAGTACGGAGACGGGGGGCTACACCTTC.

This clonotype was picked up a small number of times. The chain joins TRBV11-2 to TRBJ1-2; TRBD1 is a possible D gene (5 bases). Germline CDR1 and CDR2: SGHAT and FQNNGV. Trimming took 8 bases from V and 5 from J, leaving 15 bases between them. The CDR3 has 13 residues. CDR3 amino acids: CASHRGGAYGYTF. CDR3 nucleotides: TGTGCCAGCCACAGAGGAGGGGCGTATGGCTACACCTTC.

This sequence joins TRBV20-1 and TRBJ1-1, with 7 bases identical to TRBD1. Germline CDR1 DFQATT, CDR2 SNEGSKA (reference sequence). The CDR3 has 11 amino acids. The CDR3 loop reads CRGDSITEAFF. CDR3 sequence (DNA): TGCAGGGGGGACAGTATTACTGAAGCTTTCTTT.

The chain recombines TRBV28 with TRBJ2-5, with D unresolved. V dropped 2 bases and J dropped 5 bases, with 6 bases sitting between them. The CDR3 covers 12 residues. The germline V gene has CDR1 MDHEN and CDR2 SYDVKM. The CDR3 region is CASSLTGETQYF. CDR3 sequence (DNA): TGTGCCAGCAGTTTAACCGGGGAGACCCAGTACTTC.

The V and J genes are TRBV11-2 and TRBJ1-1; D is unresolved. Looked up from germline, CDR1 is SGHAT and CDR2 is FQNNGV. CDR3 size: 14 residues. V lost 3 bases, J lost 1 base, and 9 bases lay in between. CDR3: CASSLEAGNTEAFF. The DNA of the CDR3 is TGTGCCAGCAGCTTGGAGGCGGGGAACACTGAAGCTTTCTTT.

V gene TRBV4-1 combines with J gene TRBJ1-2; D might be TRBD1 (5 bases). The CDR3 loop spans 16 amino acids. CDR1 and CDR2 (germline): MGHRA, YSYEKL. Trimming took 0 bases from V and 2 from J, leaving 13 bases between them. The CDR3 DNA is TGCGCCAGCAGCCAAGAGAGGGGAACAGGAAACTATGGCTACACCTTC. Protein: CASSQERGTGNYGYTF.